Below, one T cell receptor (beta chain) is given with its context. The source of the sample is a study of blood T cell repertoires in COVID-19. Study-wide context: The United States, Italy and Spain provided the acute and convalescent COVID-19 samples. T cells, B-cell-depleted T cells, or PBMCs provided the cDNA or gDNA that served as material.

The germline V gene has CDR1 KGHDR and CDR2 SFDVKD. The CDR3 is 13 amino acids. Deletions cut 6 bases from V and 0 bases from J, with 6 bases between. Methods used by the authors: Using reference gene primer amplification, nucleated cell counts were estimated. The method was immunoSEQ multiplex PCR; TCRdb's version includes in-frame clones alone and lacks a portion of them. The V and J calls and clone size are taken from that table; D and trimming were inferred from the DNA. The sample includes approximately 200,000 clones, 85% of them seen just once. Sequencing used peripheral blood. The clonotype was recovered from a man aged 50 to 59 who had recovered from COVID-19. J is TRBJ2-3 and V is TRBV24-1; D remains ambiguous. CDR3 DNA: TGTGCCACCAGTCTGGGCAGCACAGATACGCAGTATTTT. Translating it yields CATSLGSTDTQYF.